Listed below are T cell receptor beta chains from one sample, sequenced in a study of blood T cell repertoires in COVID-19. The repertoire was sequenced with immunoSEQ multiplex PCR; TCRdb's copy has only in-frame clones and lacks some. This table holds tens of thousands of clones, roughly 89% found once. Sequencing was carried out using peripheral blood. The receptor set was obtained from a middle-aged man with acute or convalescent COVID-19. CDR3s include the opening cysteine and the closing phenylalanine or tryptophan. The D gene is left open where the match is weak. Clone size is shown for a subset of rows, as once, few, many or a class of expanded clone.

TRBJ2-7 | NA | NA | TRBV7-9 | CASSYGVAAEQYF
TRBJ1-3 | few | NA | TRBV14 | CASSRDYSGNTIYF
TRBJ1-2 | NA | NA | TRBV2 | CASSEGGRGTRYGYTF
TRBJ1-1 | NA | TRBD1 | TRBV5-5 | CASSLVRGPVREAFF
TRBJ1-1 | NA | NA | TRBV7-2 | CASSLDRGTEAFF
TRBJ2-6 | NA | TRBD1 | TRBV6-6 | CASSPTDRGSGANVLTF
TRBJ2-7 | NA | TRBD2 | TRBV6-5 | CASSSIAGGPEKEQYF
TRBJ2-2 | NA | NA | TRBV6-6 | CATRRGQSTGELFF
TRBJ1-1 | NA | NA | TRBV5-1 | CASSLERGAEAFF
TRBJ2-1 | NA | TRBD2 | TRBV4-2 | CASSQGLAGVSYNEQFF
TRBJ2-4 | NA | TRBD2 | TRBV7-2 | CASSDTSVQYF
TRBJ1-2 | NA | NA | TRBV29-1 | CSVEPGGHGYTF
TRBJ1-6 | NA | NA | TRBV10-3 | CAISRADGESPLHF
TRBJ2-7 | NA | NA | TRBV6-4 | CASSEWAGNEQYF
TRBJ2-3 | NA | NA | TRBV28 | CASSGKGGGTDTQYF
TRBJ2-5 | medium-sized | TRBD1 | TRBV19 | CASGGVRTGSETQYF
TRBJ2-1 | NA | NA | TRBV7-6 | CASSPPLSNEQFF
TRBJ2-1 | once | TRBD1 | TRBV11-2 | CASSSGQIPNNAQFF
TRBJ2-5 | NA | TRBD2 | TRBV3-1/TRBV3-2 | CASSQGKLAGAKETQYF
TRBJ2-3 | NA | NA | TRBV19 | CASSLRTDTQYF
TRBJ1-5 | NA | TRBD1 | TRBV12-5 | CASGLVLATGDHQPQHF
TRBJ2-7 | NA | NA | TRBV3-1/TRBV3-2 | CASSQEVGQSSYEQYF
TRBJ1-5 | NA | NA | TRBV5-4 | CASSFQMEPQHF
TRBJ2-7 | NA | TRBD1 | TRBV27 | CASSLLGGAYEQYF
TRBJ2-7 | NA | TRBD2 | TRBV5-5 | CASSLVTSGGGYEQYF
TRBJ2-1 | NA | NA | TRBV7-2 | CASSLVRGTYNEQFF
TRBJ1-6 | NA | TRBD1 | TRBV7-9 | CASSATDRVVDSPLHF
TRBJ2-5 | NA | TRBD1 | TRBV7-8 | CASSAWTGGETQYF
TRBJ1-6 | few | NA | TRBV6-1 | CASSEGLRVHF